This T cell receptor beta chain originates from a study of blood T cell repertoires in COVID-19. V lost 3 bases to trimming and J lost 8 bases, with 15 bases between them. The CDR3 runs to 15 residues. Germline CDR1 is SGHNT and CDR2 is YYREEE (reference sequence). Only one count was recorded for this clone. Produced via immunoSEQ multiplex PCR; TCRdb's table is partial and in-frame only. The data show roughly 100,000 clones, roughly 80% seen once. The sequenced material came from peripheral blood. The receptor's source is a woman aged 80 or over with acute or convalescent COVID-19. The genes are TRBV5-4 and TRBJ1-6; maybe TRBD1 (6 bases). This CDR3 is CASSWDTAQHSPLHF. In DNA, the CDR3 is TGTGCCAGCAGCTGGGACACGGCCCAACATTCACCCCTCCACTTT.